Described below is a single TCR beta chain sequence and its context. These data are taken from a study of T cell clones after liver transplantation. This CDR3 has 15 amino acids. Profiling relied on immunoSEQ multiplex PCR, and the TCRdb table lists in-frame clones only, not all of them. The sample yields approximately 55,000 clones, 71% seen once. Specimen: CD4+ T cells from blood, collected before liver transplant. The chain links TRBV21-1 to TRBJ2-7; the D call of TRBD2 is as the table states it, not checked on the DNA. TRBV21-1 is recorded as a pseudogene. The clonotype was recovered from a human donor who received a liver transplant. This CDR3 is CASSNYRIGGYEQYF. In DNA form, the CDR3 reads TGTGCCAGCAGCAATTACAGGATCGGGGGCTACGAGCAGTACTTC.